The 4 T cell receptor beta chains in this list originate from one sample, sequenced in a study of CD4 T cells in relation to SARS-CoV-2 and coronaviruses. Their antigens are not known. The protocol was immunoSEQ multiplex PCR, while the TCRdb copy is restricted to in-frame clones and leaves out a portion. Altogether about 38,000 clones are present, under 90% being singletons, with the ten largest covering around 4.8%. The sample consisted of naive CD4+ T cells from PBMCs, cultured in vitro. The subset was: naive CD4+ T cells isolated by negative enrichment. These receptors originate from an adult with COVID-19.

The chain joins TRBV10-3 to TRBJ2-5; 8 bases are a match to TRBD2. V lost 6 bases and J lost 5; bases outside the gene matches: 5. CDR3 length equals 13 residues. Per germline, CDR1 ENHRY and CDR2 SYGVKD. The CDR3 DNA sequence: TGTGCCATCAGCGGACTAGCAGAGGAGACCCAGTACTTC. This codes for CAISGLAEETQYF.

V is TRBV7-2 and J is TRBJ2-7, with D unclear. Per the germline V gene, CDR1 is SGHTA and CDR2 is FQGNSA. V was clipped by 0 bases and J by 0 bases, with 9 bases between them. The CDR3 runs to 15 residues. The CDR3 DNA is TGTGCCAGCAGCTTAGCAGCGTCGATCTCCTACGAGCAGTACTTC. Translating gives CASSLAASISYEQYF. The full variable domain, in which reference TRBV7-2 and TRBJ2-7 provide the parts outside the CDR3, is GAGVSQSPSNKVTEKGKDVELRCDPISGHTALYWYRQSLGQGLEFLIYFQGNSAPDKSGLPSDRFSAERTGGSVSTLTIQRTQQEDSAVYLCASSLAASISYEQYFGPGTRLTVT.

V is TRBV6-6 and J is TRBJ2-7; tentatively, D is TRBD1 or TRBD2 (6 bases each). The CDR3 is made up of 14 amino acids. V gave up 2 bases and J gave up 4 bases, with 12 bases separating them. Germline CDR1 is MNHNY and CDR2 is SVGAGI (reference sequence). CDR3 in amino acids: CASSYTRGQYEQYF. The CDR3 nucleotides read TGTGCCAGCAGTTACACCCGGGGGCAATACGAGCAGTACTTC.

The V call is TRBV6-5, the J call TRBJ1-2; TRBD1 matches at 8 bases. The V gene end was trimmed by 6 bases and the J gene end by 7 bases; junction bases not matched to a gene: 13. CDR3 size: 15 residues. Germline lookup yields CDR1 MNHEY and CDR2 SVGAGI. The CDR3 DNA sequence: TGTGCCAGCAGCCGAGACGCCGGGACAGGTGGTGGCTACACCTTC. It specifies CASSRDAGTGGGYTF.